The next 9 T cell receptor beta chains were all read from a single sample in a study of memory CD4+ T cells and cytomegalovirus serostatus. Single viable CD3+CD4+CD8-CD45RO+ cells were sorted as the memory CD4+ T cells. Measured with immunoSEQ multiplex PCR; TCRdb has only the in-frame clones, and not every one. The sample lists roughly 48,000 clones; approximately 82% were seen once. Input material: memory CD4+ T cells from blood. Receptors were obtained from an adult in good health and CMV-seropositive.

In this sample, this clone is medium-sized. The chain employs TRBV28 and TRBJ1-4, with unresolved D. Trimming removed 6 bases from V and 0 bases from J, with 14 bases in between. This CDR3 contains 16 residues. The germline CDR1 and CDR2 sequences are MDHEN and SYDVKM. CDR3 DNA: TGTGCCAGCAGCCCCGTGGAGACGGCAACTAATGAAAAACTGTTTTTT. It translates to CASSPVETATNEKLFF.

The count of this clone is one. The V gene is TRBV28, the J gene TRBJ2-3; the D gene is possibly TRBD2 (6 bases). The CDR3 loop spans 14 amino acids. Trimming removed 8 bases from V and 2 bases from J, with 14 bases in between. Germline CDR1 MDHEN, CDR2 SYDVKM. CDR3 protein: CASHVAGPTDTQYF. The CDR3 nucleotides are TGTGCCAGCCATGTGGCGGGGCCCACAGATACGCAGTATTTT.

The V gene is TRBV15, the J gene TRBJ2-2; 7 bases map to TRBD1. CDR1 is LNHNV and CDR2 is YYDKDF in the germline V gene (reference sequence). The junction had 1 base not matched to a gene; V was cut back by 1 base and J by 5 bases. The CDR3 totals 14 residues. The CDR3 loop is CATSRGTGTGELFF. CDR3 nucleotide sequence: TGTGCCACCAGCAGAGGGACAGGTACCGGGGAGCTGTTTTTT.

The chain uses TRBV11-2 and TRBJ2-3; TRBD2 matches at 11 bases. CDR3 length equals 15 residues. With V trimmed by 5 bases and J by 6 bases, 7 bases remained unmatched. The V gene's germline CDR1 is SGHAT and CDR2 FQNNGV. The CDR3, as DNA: TGTGCCAGCAGCGCCACTAGCGGGAGCGGGGATACGCAGTATTTT. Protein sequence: CASSATSGSGDTQYF.

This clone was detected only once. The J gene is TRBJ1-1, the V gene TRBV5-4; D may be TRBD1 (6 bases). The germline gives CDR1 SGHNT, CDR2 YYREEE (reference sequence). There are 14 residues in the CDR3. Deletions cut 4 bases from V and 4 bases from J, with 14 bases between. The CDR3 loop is CASSPPGGVTEAFF. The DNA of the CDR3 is TGTGCCAGCAGCCCCCCCGGGGGCGTCACTGAAGCTTTCTTT.

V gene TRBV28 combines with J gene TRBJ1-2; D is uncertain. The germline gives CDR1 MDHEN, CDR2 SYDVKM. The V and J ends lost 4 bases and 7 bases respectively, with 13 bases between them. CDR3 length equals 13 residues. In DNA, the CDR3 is TGTGCCAGCAGTTCTCCAGGCTTCGGTGGCTACACCTTC. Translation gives CASSSPGFGGYTF.

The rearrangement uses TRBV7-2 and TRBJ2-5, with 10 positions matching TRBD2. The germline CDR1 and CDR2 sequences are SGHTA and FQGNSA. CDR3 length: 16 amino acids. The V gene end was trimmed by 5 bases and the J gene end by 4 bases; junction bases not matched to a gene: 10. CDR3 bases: TGTGCCAGCAGCCCCCGGCGGGTAGCGGGAGGAGAGACCCAGTACTTC. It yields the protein CASSPRRVAGGETQYF. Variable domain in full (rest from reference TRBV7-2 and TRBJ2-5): GAGVSQSPSNKVTEKGKDVELRCDPISGHTALYWYRQSLGQGLEFLIYFQGNSAPDKSGLPSDRFSAERTGGSVSTLTIQRTQQEDSAVYLCASSPRRVAGGETQYFGPGTRLLVL.

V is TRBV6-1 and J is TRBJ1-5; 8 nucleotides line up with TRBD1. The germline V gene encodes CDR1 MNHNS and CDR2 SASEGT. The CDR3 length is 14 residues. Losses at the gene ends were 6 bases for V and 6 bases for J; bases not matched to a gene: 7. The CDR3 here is CASRRQGSFQPQHF. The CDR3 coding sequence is TGTGCCAGCAGAAGACAGGGGTCTTTTCAGCCCCAGCATTTT.

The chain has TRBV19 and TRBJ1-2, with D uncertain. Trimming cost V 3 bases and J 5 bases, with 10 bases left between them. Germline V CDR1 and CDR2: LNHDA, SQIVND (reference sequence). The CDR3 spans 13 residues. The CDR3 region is CASSIGQVYGYTF. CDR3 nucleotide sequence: TGTGCCAGTAGTATTGGGCAGGTATATGGCTACACCTTC.